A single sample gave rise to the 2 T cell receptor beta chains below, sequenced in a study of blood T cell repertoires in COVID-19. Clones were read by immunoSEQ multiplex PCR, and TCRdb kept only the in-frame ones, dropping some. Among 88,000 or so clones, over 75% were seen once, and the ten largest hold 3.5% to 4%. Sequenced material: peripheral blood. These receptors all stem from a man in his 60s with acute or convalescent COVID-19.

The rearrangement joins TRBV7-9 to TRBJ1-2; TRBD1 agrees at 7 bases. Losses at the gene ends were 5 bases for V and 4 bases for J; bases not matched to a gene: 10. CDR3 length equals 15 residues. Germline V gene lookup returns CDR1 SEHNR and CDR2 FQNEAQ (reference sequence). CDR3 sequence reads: CASSRPETGIYGYTF. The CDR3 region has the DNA TGTGCCAGCAGCCGCCCAGAGACAGGGATCTATGGCTACACCTTC.

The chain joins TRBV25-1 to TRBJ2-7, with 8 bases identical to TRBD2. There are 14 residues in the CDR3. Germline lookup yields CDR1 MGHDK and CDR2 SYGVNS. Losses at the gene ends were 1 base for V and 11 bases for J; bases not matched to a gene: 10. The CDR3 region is CASSESVKREKEYF. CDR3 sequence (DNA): TGTGCCAGCAGTGAATCGGTCAAGCGGGAGAAGGAGTACTTC.